These 9 T cell receptor beta chains came from one sample sequenced in a study of identical twins. TCRdb reprocessed the 5' RACE reads via MiXCR and lists one record per CDR3 protein. This sample has 570,000 or so distinct CDR3 sequences, with approximately 9.6% found just once. These data also formed part of another study, on yellow fever vaccine responses in identical twins.

What was sequenced was PBMCs. The receptors derive from a woman between 18 and 29 years old in good health.

V is TRBV6-5 and J is TRBJ2-7, with 12 bases matching TRBD2. J gave up 5 bases and V 2 bases, and 1 base lay outside the gene matches. This CDR3 region has 14 residues. Germline CDR1 is MNHEY and CDR2 is SVGAGI. The CDR3 loop is CASSYLAGGHEQYF. Here the CDR3 DNA reads TGTGCCAGCAGTTACCTAGCGGGAGGGCACGAGCAGTACTTC.

Ten or more counts support this clonotype. This chain links TRBV12-3 or TRBV12-4 with TRBJ2-2; unclear D gene. Trimming took 6 bases from V and 8 from J, leaving 16 bases between them. The CDR3 is 14 amino acids. CDR3: CASRVGAARGELFF. In DNA form, the CDR3 reads TGTGCCAGCAGGGTCGGCGCGGCTAGGGGGGAGCTGTTTTTT.

The rearrangement joins TRBV5-1 to TRBJ2-2, with TRBD1 identical over 9 bases. V was clipped by 4 bases and J by 8 bases; unmatched bases: 9. The CDR3 has 15 residues. Germline-derived CDR1 and CDR2 are SGHRS and YFSETQ. Written as DNA, the CDR3 is TGCGCCAGCAGCCCCGGGACAGGGTTTTCTGGGGAGCTGTTTTTT. Encoded protein: CASSPGTGFSGELFF.

The chain combines TRBV13 with TRBJ2-7, with 8 bases identical to TRBD1. Germline CDR1 and CDR2: PRHDT and FYEKMQ (reference sequence). The CDR3 length is 17 residues. V was clipped by 2 bases and J by 7 bases; unmatched bases: 16. The CDR3 sequence: CASSLSPWTGWSEEQYF. The CDR3 DNA reads TGTGCCAGCAGCTTATCCCCCTGGACAGGGTGGAGTGAGGAGCAGTACTTC.

The table lists this clonotype with many counts. This chain connects TRBV6-1 to TRBJ1-1; TRBD1 matches 8 bases. Germline CDR1 MNHNS, CDR2 SASEGT. The CDR3 length is 16 residues. V lost 4 bases and J lost 7; bases outside the gene matches: 14. The CDR3 region is CASSGKPGTGGFEAFF. The CDR3 bases are TGTGCCAGCAGTGGGAAACCCGGGACAGGCGGCTTTGAAGCTTTCTTT.

The chain has TRBV29-1 and TRBJ2-1; a possible D gene is TRBD2 (6 bases). Germline V CDR1 and CDR2: SQVTM, ANQGSEA. V was clipped by 1 base and J by 0 bases, with 13 bases between them. The CDR3 covers 16 residues. CDR3 sequence: CSVEGLASSSYNEQFF. For the CDR3, the DNA is TGCAGCGTTGAAGGGCTAGCGTCTAGCTCCTACAATGAGCAGTTCTTC.

This clonotype was seen a handful of times. The chain joins TRBV27 to TRBJ2-7, with 8 bases matching TRBD1. J lost 4 bases, V lost 5 bases, and 7 bases had no gene match. The length of the CDR3 is 14 residues. CDR1 and CDR2 (germline): MNHEY, SMNVEV (reference sequence). The CDR3 sequence: CASSPRTGRYEQYF. The DNA of the CDR3 is TGTGCCAGCAGTCCAAGGACAGGGAGGTACGAGCAGTACTTC.

The rearrangement links TRBV7-3 to TRBJ2-2; no clear D. CDR1 SGHTA and CDR2 FQGTGA come from the germline V gene. CDR3 length: 12 residues. The V end lost 4 bases, the J end lost 6 bases, and 6 bases lay between the germline ends. CDR3 loop: CASSSQAGELFF. Written as DNA, the CDR3 is TGTGCCAGCAGCTCGCAGGCCGGGGAGCTGTTTTTT. The full variable domain, completed using reference TRBV7-3 and TRBJ2-2, is GAGVSQTPSNKVTEKGKYVELRCDPISGHTALYWYRQSLGQGPEFLIYFQGTGAADDSGLPNDRFFAVRPEGSVSTLKIQRTERGDSAVYLCASSSQAGELFFGEGSRLTVL.

This rearrangement joins TRBV3-1 to TRBJ2-1; 7 positions match TRBD2. The CDR3 consists of 18 residues. The germline V gene has CDR1 LGHDT and CDR2 YNNKEL (reference sequence). The CDR3 reads CTCTYPLGGGSSYNEQFF. The CDR3 DNA sequence: TGTACCTGCACTTACCCATTGGGGGGAGGGAGCTCCTACAATGAGCAGTTCTTC.